This T cell receptor (beta chain) is from a study of T cell clones after liver transplantation. Study-wide background: Samples came from ITN030ST, which attempted immunosuppression withdrawal within 2 years of liver transplantation. A pre-transplant mixed lymphocyte reaction with TCRbeta sequencing defined graft-donor-reactive clones followed in post-transplant blood.

Assay: immunoSEQ multiplex PCR; the TCRdb copy retains only in-frame clones and omits some. The sample yields about 74,000 clones, under 90% seen once. The sequencing here drew on CD4+ T cells from blood, taken before liver transplant. The source of this sequence is a human donor who received a liver transplant.

The CDR3 region has the DNA TGTGCCAGCTCACCTAGCGGGAGGACAGATACGCAGTATTTT. Translation gives CASSPSGRTDTQYF. The rearrangement uses TRBV5-4 and TRBJ2-3, with 11 nucleotides matching TRBD2. The CDR3 has 14 residues. V trimming: 7 bases; J trimming: 3 bases; junction bases outside the gene matches: 4. Germline V gene sequence: CDR1 SGHNT, CDR2 YYREEE (reference sequence).